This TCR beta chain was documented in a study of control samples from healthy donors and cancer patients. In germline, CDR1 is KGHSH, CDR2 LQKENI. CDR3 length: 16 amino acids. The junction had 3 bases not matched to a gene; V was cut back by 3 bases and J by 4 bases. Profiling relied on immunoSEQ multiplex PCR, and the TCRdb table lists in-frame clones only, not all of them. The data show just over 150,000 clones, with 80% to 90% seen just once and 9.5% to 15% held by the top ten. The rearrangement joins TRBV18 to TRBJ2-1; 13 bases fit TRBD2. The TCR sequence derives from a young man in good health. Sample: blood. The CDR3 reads CASSPGLAGLYNEQFF. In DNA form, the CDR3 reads TGTGCCAGCTCACCGGGACTAGCGGGACTATACAATGAGCAGTTCTTC.